The present T cell receptor beta chain was sequenced within a study of blood T cell repertoires in COVID-19. Method: immunoSEQ multiplex PCR; TCRdb's copy keeps in-frame clones and lacks some. The sample holds under 300,000 clones, roughly nine tenths seen once. The CDR3 has 16 residues. V shed 1 base and J 4 bases; nucleotides not matched to a gene: 5. Germline values: CDR1 LGHNA, CDR2 YNFKEQ. What was sequenced was PBMCs or T cells enriched from blood (not recorded which). This chain joins TRBV4-2 and TRBJ1-2; TRBD1 matches at 11 bases. The TCR comes from a woman in her forties or fifties who had recovered from COVID-19. The CDR3 sequence is CASSQAGTGGFYGYTF. DNA for the CDR3: TGTGCCAGCAGCCAAGCCGGGACAGGGGGATTCTATGGCTACACCTTC.